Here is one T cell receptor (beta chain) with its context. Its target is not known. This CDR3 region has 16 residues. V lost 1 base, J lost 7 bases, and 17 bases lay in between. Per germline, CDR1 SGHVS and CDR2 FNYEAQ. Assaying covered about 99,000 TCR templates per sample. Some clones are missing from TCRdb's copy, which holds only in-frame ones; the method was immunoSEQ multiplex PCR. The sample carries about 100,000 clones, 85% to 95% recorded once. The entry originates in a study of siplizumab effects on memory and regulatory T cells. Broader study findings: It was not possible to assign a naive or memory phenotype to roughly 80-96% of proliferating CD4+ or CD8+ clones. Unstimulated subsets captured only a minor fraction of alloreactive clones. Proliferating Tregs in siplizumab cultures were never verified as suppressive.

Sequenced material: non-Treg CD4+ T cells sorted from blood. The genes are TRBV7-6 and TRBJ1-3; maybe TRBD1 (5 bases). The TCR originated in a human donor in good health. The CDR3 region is CASSLGPGMLVNTIYF. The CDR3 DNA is TGTGCCAGCAGCTTAGGACCAGGGATGCTAGTTAACACCATATATTTT.